This TCR beta chain was obtained from a study of cytomegalovirus exposure and HLA in healthy donors. The CDR3 sequence is 15 residues long. With 1 base clipped from V and 8 bases from J, the junction kept 8 bases outside the gene matches. The V gene's germline CDR1 is SGHRS and CDR2 YFSETQ. Use of 60 Vbeta and 13 Jbeta primers characterized the PCR. Sequencing was performed with immunoSEQ multiplex PCR; in TCRdb, only in-frame clones are kept and a portion is missing. The table has some 180,000 clones, approximately 77% seen once. This TCR came from a man aged 40-49 years in good health and CMV-seropositive. V usage is TRBV5-1 and J usage is TRBJ2-1; 8 positions agree with TRBD1. The specimen sequenced was PBMCs. CDR3 sequence reads: CASSLIGDRGHEQFF. In DNA form, the CDR3 reads TGCGCCAGCAGCTTGATCGGCGACAGGGGCCATGAGCAGTTCTTC.